One sample yielded the 27 T cell receptor beta chains listed below, sequenced in a study of control samples from healthy donors and cancer patients. Sequencing was performed with immunoSEQ multiplex PCR; in TCRdb, only in-frame clones are kept and a portion is missing. The sample lists some 130,000 clones, 92% occurring once. Sequencing was performed on blood. The source of these receptors is a woman between 50 and 59 years old in good health.

The V and J genes are TRBV3-1 (or the pseudogene TRBV3-2) and TRBJ2-7; 10 bases are a match to TRBD1. The CDR3 has 16 residues. Looked up from germline, CDR1 is LGHDT and CDR2 is YNNKEL (reference sequence). With V trimmed by 3 bases and J by 3 bases, 8 bases remained unmatched. CDR3 sequence (DNA): TGTGCCAGCAGCCAGATTGTGGGACAGGGGCTCTACGAGCAGTACTTC. Amino acids: CASSQIVGQGLYEQYF.

The rearrangement links TRBV28 to TRBJ2-4, with TRBD2 as a possible D gene (6 bases). In germline, CDR1 is MDHEN, CDR2 SYDVKM. The length of the CDR3 is 16 residues. Trimming shortened V by 2 bases and J by 1 base, and 12 bases separated the two germline ends. CDR3 DNA sequence: TGTGCCAGCAGTTTAGGGGCGGGATTGGCCAAAAACATTCAGTACTTC. It encodes CASSLGAGLAKNIQYF.

This clone was counted once. This chain links TRBV7-9 with TRBJ1-2; D is possibly TRBD1 (5 bases). This CDR3 is 14 amino acids long. From germline, CDR1 is SEHNR and CDR2 FQNEAQ (reference sequence). Trimming removed 1 base from V and 8 bases from J, with 14 bases in between. The CDR3, as DNA: TGTGCCAGCAGCTTAGGGCGGGCAGGGTCCGGCTACACCTTC. Its protein product is CASSLGRAGSGYTF.

The rearrangement joins TRBV5-4 to TRBJ2-5; the match to TRBD2 covers 9 bases. V was clipped by 1 base and J by 5 bases; unmatched bases: 12. This CDR3 has 17 amino acids. Germline V CDR1 and CDR2: SGHNT, YYREEE (reference sequence). CDR3 sequence: CASSLSAGGNNRETQYF. The CDR3 DNA sequence: TGTGCCAGCAGCTTGAGCGCGGGGGGGAACAATAGGGAGACCCAGTACTTC.

J is TRBJ2-2 and V is TRBV4-1; 7 bases align to TRBD2. The CDR3 sequence is 16 residues long. Germline CDR1 and CDR2: MGHRA and YSYEKL. Trimming at V came to 4 bases and at J to 0 bases, leaving 5 bases not matched to a gene. The CDR3 loop reads CASSPRGKTNTGELFF. The CDR3 DNA sequence: TGCGCCAGCAGCCCGCGGGGGAAAACGAACACCGGGGAGCTGTTTTTT.

The chain uses TRBV29-1 and TRBJ2-1; TRBD2 aligns across 9 bases. Losses at the gene ends were 0 bases for V and 4 bases for J; bases not matched to a gene: 4. This CDR3 has 15 residues. CDR1 is SQVTM and CDR2 is ANQGSEA in the germline V gene. Here the CDR3 DNA reads TGCAGCGTTGAAGAACTAGCGGGCGCTTACAATGAGCAGTTCTTC. Translating it yields CSVEELAGAYNEQFF.

This clone was observed a single time. CDR3 sequence (DNA): TGCGCCAGCAGCCAACAAGCCGGGACATACCGAGACATTCAGTACTTC. This encodes CASSQQAGTYRDIQYF. The chain combines TRBV4-1 with TRBJ2-4, with D perhaps TRBD1 (6 bases). Germline assignment: CDR1 MGHRA and CDR2 YSYEKL. Trimming took 2 bases from V and 8 from J, leaving 19 bases between them. The CDR3 runs 16 residues.

The chain joins TRBV7-2 to TRBJ2-3; the match to TRBD2 covers 10 bases. CDR1 and CDR2 from the germline V gene are SGHTA and FQGNSA. The junction had 1 base not matched to a gene; V was cut back by 3 bases and J by 4 bases. The CDR3 length is 14 residues. In DNA, the CDR3 is TGTGCCAGCAGCTTCGGACTAGCGGCAGATACGCAGTATTTT. Amino acids: CASSFGLAADTQYF.

With respect to this clone: The same CDR3 can be traced to other DNA sequences in this sample. The chain employs TRBV19 and TRBJ1-2; D gene uncertain. Germline V lookup: CDR1 LNHDA, CDR2 SQIVND (reference sequence). This CDR3 is built from 13 residues. V lost 6 bases, J lost 4 bases, and 12 bases lay in between. The CDR3 spells CASSPPGSYGYTF. The CDR3 nucleotides read TGTGCCAGTAGCCCCCCGGGCAGCTATGGCTACACCTTC.

The J gene is TRBJ1-2, the V gene TRBV5-5; maybe TRBD1 (6 bases). Trimming stripped 4 bases from V and 6 bases from J, with 25 bases between. CDR1 is SGHKS, CDR2 YYEKEE, per germline (reference sequence). The CDR3 has 17 residues. CDR3 DNA: TGTGCCAGCAGCCGGACCGGACAGACCCAATCTCAAAATGGCTACACCTTC. Encoded protein: CASSRTGQTQSQNGYTF.

This sequence joins TRBV12-5 and TRBJ2-5; no clear D. The CDR3 consists of 15 residues. The V gene's germline CDR1 is LGHNT and CDR2 FRNRAP. The V end was cut by 0 bases, the J end by 9 bases, with 17 bases between. The CDR3 coding sequence is TGTGCTAGTGGTTTGGTAGTCGGAGCACAAGTAGCCCAGTACTTC. The encoded protein is CASGLVVGAQVAQYF.

Only one count was recorded for this clone. The chain uses TRBV7-8 and TRBJ2-1; a possible D gene is TRBD1 (5 bases). From germline, CDR1 is SGHVS and CDR2 FQNEAQ. The CDR3 has 14 residues. V lost 2 bases to trimming and J lost 4 bases, with 9 bases between them. CDR3 DNA sequence: TGTGCCAGCAGCTTAACCAGGGTTTACAATGAGCAGTTCTTC. This codes for CASSLTRVYNEQFF.

Comment on this clone: The sample has other DNA sequences that encode this CDR3 too. The CDR3 DNA follows: TGTGCCAGCACCCACGGAGGGGTCTTAAACACAGATACGCAGTATTTT. As protein: CASTHGGVLNTDTQYF. The rearrangement links TRBV6-6 to TRBJ2-3, with D possibly TRBD2 on 6 matching bases. This CDR3 is built from 16 residues. CDR1 is MNHNY and CDR2 is SVGAGI in the germline V gene (reference sequence). Trimming took 7 bases from V and 2 from J, leaving 19 bases between them.

This clone has a handful of counts. The chain links TRBV18 to TRBJ2-5, with 10 bases aligning to TRBD1. Germline V lookup: CDR1 KGHSH, CDR2 LQKENI. J was trimmed by 4 bases and V by 3 bases; bases with no gene match: 5. CDR3 length: 15 amino acids. In nucleotides, the CDR3 is TGTGCCAGCTCACCCTCGGGACAGGGGCGAGAGACCCAGTACTTC. Its protein is CASSPSGQGRETQYF.

This chain links TRBV1 with TRBJ2-6; no DNA check was done on the table's D call, TRBD1. TRBV1 is tagged as a pseudogene. This CDR3 is built from 19 residues. The CDR3 nucleotides are TGCACCAGCAGCCAAGATAGCGTAGACAGGGGAAATGGGGCCAACGTCCTGACTTTC. Residues: CTSSQDSVDRGNGANVLTF.

The V gene is TRBV6-2 or TRBV6-3, the J gene TRBJ2-1, with a weak D call TRBD2 (6 bases). Germline V gives CDR1 MNHEY, CDR2 SVGEGT. CDR3 size: 19 residues. V was shortened by 2 bases and J by 7 bases, with 27 bases between the two germline ends. CDR3 residues: CASSYPSKSSREWSNEQFF. CDR3 in DNA: TGTGCCAGCAGTTACCCGTCCAAGTCAAGTCGGGAGTGGAGTAATGAGCAGTTCTTC.

The chain links TRBV19 to TRBJ2-1; D uncertain. This CDR3 region has 11 residues. Trimming removed 5 bases at V and 11 bases at J, with 10 bases between. Germline V lookup: CDR1 LNHDA, CDR2 SQIVND (reference sequence). The CDR3 region has the DNA TGTGCCAGTAGTTTATTAGGACAGCAGTTCTTC. Its translation: CASSLLGQQFF.

The V call is TRBV28, the J call TRBJ1-1; 7 bases are shared with TRBD1. The CDR3 is 17 amino acids. V was pared by 8 bases and J by 1 base, with 16 bases of the junction left unmatched. Germline-derived CDR1 and CDR2 are MDHEN and SYDVKM. The CDR3 DNA sequence: TGTGCCAGCCCCCCCTCCGGACAGGCCACCTCGAACACTGAAGCTTTCTTT. Translating it yields CASPPSGQATSNTEAFF.

The CDR3 region has the DNA TGTGCCAGTAGTCCTCGACTAGCGGGAGGTACCGGGGAGCTGTTTTTT. It translates to CASSPRLAGGTGELFF. The chain is built from TRBV19 and TRBJ2-2; 13 bases align to TRBD2. This CDR3 region has 16 residues. J gave up 5 bases and V 5 bases, and 5 bases lay outside the gene matches. The germline V gene has CDR1 LNHDA and CDR2 SQIVND (reference sequence). Full variable domain (outside the CDR3, taken from reference TRBV19 and TRBJ2-2): DGGITQSPKYLFRKEGQNVTLSCEQNLNHDAMYWYRQDPGQGLRLIYYSQIVNDFQKGDIAEGYSVSREKKESFPLTVTSAQKNPTAFYLCASSPRLAGGTGELFFGEGSRLTVL.

This chain uses TRBV10-3 with TRBJ2-1; D is tentatively TRBD1 or TRBD2 (5 bases each). Germline V lookup: CDR1 ENHRY, CDR2 SYGVKD. The CDR3 extends over 15 amino acids. Trimming pared 0 bases from V and 9 bases from J, leaving 15 bases between. DNA for the CDR3: TGTGCCATCAGTGAGTCCACCCCGCCTGGGGGTGAGCAGTTCTTC. Encoded protein: CAISESTPPGGEQFF.

This clone was detected only once. This chain uses TRBV29-1 with TRBJ2-7, with a weak D call TRBD2 (6 bases). Germline V gene data show CDR1 as SQVTM and CDR2 as ANQGSEA. Trimming removed 4 bases from V and 3 bases from J, with 13 bases in between. The CDR3 totals 13 residues. CDR3 protein: CSVVAGKSYEQYF. The CDR3 nucleotides read TGCAGCGTTGTGGCGGGAAAGAGCTACGAGCAGTACTTC.

This clone was counted once. V gene TRBV28 combines with J gene TRBJ2-7; 9 nucleotides match TRBD1. CDR3 size: 14 residues. The V gene end was trimmed by 5 bases and the J gene end by 6 bases; junction bases not matched to a gene: 8. CDR1 MDHEN and CDR2 SYDVKM come from the germline V gene. This CDR3 is CASSTGGTGIEQYF. CDR3 in DNA: TGTGCCAGCAGTACTGGGGGGACAGGGATCGAGCAGTACTTC. Full variable domain (rest looked up from reference TRBV28 and TRBJ2-7): DVKVTQSSRYLVKRTGEKVFLECVQDMDHENMFWYRQDPGLGLRLIYFSYDVKMKEKGDIPEGYSVSREKKERFSLILESASTNQTSMYLCASSTGGTGIEQYFGPGTRLTVT.

CDR3 protein: CASSLGELAGEQYF. CDR3 DNA: TGTGCCAGCAGCTTAGGGGAACTAGCGGGAGAGCAGTACTTC. This chain uses TRBV7-9 with TRBJ2-7; the match to TRBD2 covers 10 bases. Trimming at V came to 1 base and at J to 7 bases, leaving 4 bases not matched to a gene. The CDR3 has 14 residues. Germline CDR1 reads SEHNR; CDR2 reads FQNEAQ (reference sequence). Drawing the rest from reference TRBV7-9 and TRBJ2-7, the complete variable domain is DTGVSQNPRHKITKRGQNVTFRCDPISEHNRLYWYRQTLGQGPEFLTYFQNEAQLEKSRLLSDRFSAERPKGSFSTLEIQRTEQGDSAMYLCASSLGELAGEQYFGPGTRLTVT.

The rearrangement links TRBV19 to TRBJ1-1; D gene uncertain. The CDR3 is 11 residues long. Per the germline V gene, CDR1 is LNHDA and CDR2 is SQIVND (reference sequence). V lost 8 bases to trimming and J lost 1 base, with 5 bases between them. CDR3: CASWGNTEAFF. CDR3 DNA sequence: TGTGCCAGTTGGGGGAACACTGAAGCTTTCTTT. The entire variable domain, with the rest obtained from reference TRBV19 and TRBJ1-1, is as follows: DGGITQSPKYLFRKEGQNVTLSCEQNLNHDAMYWYRQDPGQGLRLIYYSQIVNDFQKGDIAEGYSVSREKKESFPLTVTSAQKNPTAFYLCASWGNTEAFFGQGTRLTVV.

This chain joins TRBV12-3 or TRBV12-4 and TRBJ1-2, with D tentatively TRBD1 (6 bases). Between the trimmed V and J ends, which lost 8 bases and 2 bases, there was a span of 12 bases. The CDR3 covers 13 residues. DNA of the CDR3: TGTGCCAGCCGGGACACCCCAAACTATGGCTACACCTTC. Translated, it gives CASRDTPNYGYTF.

The J gene is TRBJ1-2, the V gene TRBV6-1; D is possibly TRBD1 (5 bases). The CDR3 extends over 15 amino acids. The V gene's germline CDR1 is MNHNS and CDR2 SASEGT. Between the trimmed V and J ends, which lost 1 base and 1 base, there was a span of 10 bases. CDR3 residues: CASSEGPGINYGYTF. CDR3 nucleotides: TGTGCCAGCAGTGAAGGACCAGGGATTAACTATGGCTACACCTTC.

The chain has TRBV28 and TRBJ1-4, with D unclear. The germline gives CDR1 MDHEN, CDR2 SYDVKM. Trimming cost V 5 bases and J 5 bases, with 3 bases left between them. The CDR3 covers 11 residues. The CDR3 DNA sequence: TGTGCCAGCAGTGTAAATGAAAAACTGTTTTTT. This encodes CASSVNEKLFF.